This T cell receptor beta chain appears in the sequencing data of a study of blood T cells in healthy people across ages. Study-level points and caveats: Long-lived donors had more naive CD4+ cells and higher diversity than aged donors.

Primers used in a second PCR of roughly 6 to 11 cycles were a sample-barcoded 5' primer and a J-beta primer mix. Every cDNA molecule carried a tag from a template-switch adaptor bearing 12 random nucleotides. TCRdb reanalysed the 5' RACE reads using MiXCR and keeps one entry per CDR3 protein. The sample contains around 2 million distinct CDR3 sequences, about 39% of which appear only once. Germline CDR1 reads SQVTM; CDR2 reads ANQGSEA. V was clipped by 4 bases and J by 3 bases, with 16 bases between them. This CDR3 has 14 residues. There are many counts of this clonotype. The target antigen is unknown. This may be a read error: a much more frequent sequence differs by one nucleotide. Every participating donor contributed 9.5 to 10 milliliters of peripheral blood through a draw.

Sequences were obtained from blood. The TCR sequence derives from a human donor in good health. The chain recombines TRBV29-1 with TRBJ2-7; no firm D call. DNA for the CDR3: TGCAGCGTTGCCCGGACGGACCCAGACTACGAGCAGTACTTC. It yields the protein CSVARTDPDYEQYF.